These T cell receptor beta chains were read from a single sample in a study of blood T cell repertoires in COVID-19. Generated by immunoSEQ multiplex PCR, the TCRdb table keeps only in-frame clones and is missing some. Of just over 150,000 clones in the sample, 80% to 90% were seen once. The sample was peripheral blood. The receptors shown here come from a woman between 50 and 59 years old with acute or convalescent COVID-19. Both conserved end residues are part of each CDR3. Each record gives: D gene, J gene, V gene, clone size, CDR3 protein, CDR3 DNA. D genes are given only for firm matches. A row's size may be missing; if present it is once, few, many or a size class.

d_call: NA
j_call: TRBJ2-7
v_call: TRBV30
clone_size: once
cdr3_aa: CAWSATGIYEQYF
cdr3_nt: TGTGCCTGGAGTGCCACAGGAATCTACGAGCAGTACTTC

d_call: TRBD1
j_call: TRBJ1-1
v_call: TRBV7-9
clone_size: NA
cdr3_aa: CASSSRQGGNTEAFF
cdr3_nt: TGTGCCAGCAGCTCCAGACAGGGGGGGAACACTGAAGCTTTCTTT

d_call: NA
j_call: TRBJ1-1
v_call: TRBV7-8
clone_size: NA
cdr3_aa: CASSLVFPNTEAFF
cdr3_nt: TGTGCCAGCAGCTTAGTATTCCCGAACACTGAAGCTTTCTTT

d_call: TRBD2
j_call: TRBJ2-1
v_call: TRBV24-1
clone_size: NA
cdr3_aa: CATSSASGLAVLKGSYNEQFF
cdr3_nt: TGTGCCACCAGTAGTGCAAGCGGACTAGCGGTTTTGAAGGGCTCCTACAATGAGCAGTTCTTC

d_call: NA
j_call: TRBJ1-3
v_call: TRBV4-3
clone_size: once
cdr3_aa: CASSQDAHRARGAGNTIYF
cdr3_nt: TGCGCCAGCAGCCAAGATGCTCACAGGGCTCGAGGGGCTGGAAACACCATATATTTT

d_call: NA
j_call: TRBJ2-5
v_call: TRBV28
clone_size: NA
cdr3_aa: CASSLYMKETQYF
cdr3_nt: TGTGCCAGCAGTTTGTACATGAAAGAGACCCAGTACTTC

d_call: NA
j_call: TRBJ1-4
v_call: TRBV19
clone_size: NA
cdr3_aa: CASSISSFGNEKLFF
cdr3_nt: TGTGCCAGTAGTATCTCCAGTTTTGGTAATGAAAAACTGTTTTTT

d_call: TRBD1
j_call: TRBJ2-7
v_call: TRBV11-1
clone_size: NA
cdr3_aa: CASSADRVGEQYF
cdr3_nt: TGTGCCAGCAGCGCTGACAGGGTTGGGGAGCAGTACTTC

d_call: NA
j_call: TRBJ2-1
v_call: TRBV6-5
clone_size: NA
cdr3_aa: CASSYSRYNEQFF
cdr3_nt: TGTGCCAGCAGTTACTCGCGGTACAATGAGCAGTTCTTC

d_call: TRBD2
j_call: TRBJ2-7
v_call: TRBV27
clone_size: NA
cdr3_aa: CASSPGLAPHEQYF
cdr3_nt: TGTGCCAGCAGTCCGGGACTAGCCCCCCACGAGCAGTACTTC

d_call: NA
j_call: TRBJ2-2
v_call: TRBV7-8
clone_size: NA
cdr3_aa: CASSSQRAGTGELFF
cdr3_nt: TGTGCCAGCAGCTCCCAGCGGGCGGGGACCGGGGAGCTGTTTTTT

d_call: TRBD1
j_call: TRBJ1-5
v_call: TRBV29-1
clone_size: once
cdr3_aa: CSVSRTGGSGQPQHF
cdr3_nt: TGCAGCGTTTCGAGGACAGGGGGTTCCGGCCAGCCCCAGCATTTT

d_call: NA
j_call: TRBJ1-1
v_call: TRBV13
clone_size: once
cdr3_aa: CASTRGGIGGTEAFF
cdr3_nt: TGTGCCAGCACCCGGGGAGGGATAGGGGGCACTGAAGCTTTCTTT

d_call: TRBD1
j_call: TRBJ2-5
v_call: TRBV4-3
clone_size: NA
cdr3_aa: CASSHHRDSQETQYF
cdr3_nt: TGCGCCAGCAGCCACCACCGGGACAGCCAAGAGACCCAGTACTTC

d_call: NA
j_call: TRBJ1-1
v_call: TRBV3-1/TRBV3-2
clone_size: NA
cdr3_aa: CASSQDSGEAFF
cdr3_nt: TGTGCCAGCAGCCAAGATAGCGGTGAAGCTTTCTTT

d_call: TRBD1
j_call: TRBJ2-1
v_call: TRBV27
clone_size: NA
cdr3_aa: CASSRAGGTGLNEQFF
cdr3_nt: TGTGCCAGCAGCCGGGCGGGCGGGACAGGACTCAATGAGCAGTTCTTC